What follows are 14 T cell receptor beta chains derived from one specimen sequenced in a study of regulatory T cells in long-lasting Graves disease. The TCR beta library used iRepertoire HTBI primers with Arm-PCR amplification of CDR3. TCRdb redid the calling of the multiplex PCR reads with MiXCR, one entry per CDR3 protein. The sample has around 500,000 distinct CDR3 sequences, less than 25% seen once; the top ten hold approximately 7.8%. Time point meaning: persistent/refractory GD, antithyroid drugs over 5 years with positive TRAb. Extracted PBMC RNA gave rise to the TCR library. The specimen comprised peripheral blood mononuclear cells (PBMCs), sampled when the disease was refractory, from a patient treated with antithyroid drugs. The receptors were gathered from a female donor with Graves disease.

This clonotype was counted between two and nine times. The chain employs TRBV6-1 and TRBJ2-2, with 9 bases matching TRBD2. The germline V gene encodes CDR1 MNHNS and CDR2 SASEGT. This CDR3 contains 16 residues. V trimming: 8 bases; J trimming: 3 bases; junction bases outside the gene matches: 10. The CDR3 bases are TGTGCCAGCGAGGATAGCGGGAGCCGCGACACCGGGGAGCTGTTTTTT. Protein sequence: CASEDSGSRDTGELFF.

Notes on this clonotype: The missing conserved phenylalanine or tryptophan at the end of this CDR3 makes a read error likely. J is TRBJ2-5 and V is TRBV5-1; 7 bases align to TRBD2. J gave up 1 base and V 0 bases, and 3 bases lay outside the gene matches. CDR3 size: 15 residues. Germline CDR1 is SGHRS and CDR2 is YFSETQ. The CDR3 coding sequence is TGCGCCAGCAGCTTGGCGGGAGGTCCCCAAGAGACCCAGTACTCC. Encoded protein: CASSLAGGPQETQYS.

This clonotype appeared many times. The chain carries TRBV12-3 or TRBV12-4 and TRBJ2-2; 9 bases line up with TRBD2. The CDR3 is 15 amino acids. J gave up 3 bases and V 3 bases, and 2 bases lay outside the gene matches. In DNA, the CDR3 is TGTGCCAGCAGTTTGACTAGCGGCTACACCGGGGAGCTGTTTTTT. It translates to CASSLTSGYTGELFF.

This clonotype was detected many times. This chain uses TRBV6-1 with TRBJ2-7, with D unclear. CDR1 is MNHNS, CDR2 SASEGT, per germline. Trimming removed 7 bases from V and 0 bases from J, with 7 bases in between. This CDR3 has 12 residues. This CDR3 is CASKGHSYEQYF. The CDR3 region has the DNA TGTGCCAGCAAGGGTCACTCCTACGAGCAGTACTTC.

For this clonotype: A read error may explain this, as a much larger clone is one base away. Likely a read error: the CDR3 ends without its conserved phenylalanine or tryptophan. The V call is TRBV20-1, the J call TRBJ2-7; D is perhaps TRBD2 (5 bases). From germline, CDR1 is DFQATT and CDR2 SNEGSKA (reference sequence). V lost 6 bases to trimming and J lost 5 bases, with 17 bases between them. The CDR3 is 13 residues long. CDR3 DNA: TGCAGTGCAAGACGGAGGACCCTTGACGAGCAGTACTCC. Protein sequence: CSARRRTLDEQYS.

At least ten counts were recorded for this clonotype. The rearrangement joins TRBV6-1 to TRBJ1-2; TRBD1 aligns across 8 bases. Trimming at V came to 6 bases and at J to 4 bases, leaving 10 bases not matched to a gene. The length of the CDR3 is 15 residues. The germline V gene has CDR1 MNHNS and CDR2 SASEGT. CDR3 sequence (DNA): TGTGCCAGCAGCCTCAAGACCGGGACAGGCTATGGCTACACCTTC. This encodes CASSLKTGTGYGYTF.

This clonotype was found many times. V gene TRBV18 combines with J gene TRBJ2-5; D not resolved. CDR1 KGHSH and CDR2 LQKENI come from the germline V gene. The V gene lost 2 bases and the J gene lost 5 bases, with 6 bases spanning the gap. The CDR3 is made up of 12 amino acids. CDR3: CASSPKPETQYF. The DNA of the CDR3 is TGTGCCAGCTCACCAAAGCCCGAGACCCAGTACTTC.

This clonotype was counted a few times. DNA for the CDR3: TGCAGCGCCCGACGGCGACTAGCGAGTAACGAGCAGTACTTC. Its protein is CSARRRLASNEQYF. The chain is built from TRBV29-1 and TRBJ2-7; 8 nucleotides agree with TRBD2. CDR3 length: 14 amino acids. V gave up 7 bases and J gave up 5 bases; unmatched junction bases: 13. Germline assignment: CDR1 SQVTM and CDR2 ANQGSEA.

A few counts support this clonotype. J is TRBJ2-1 and V is TRBV27, with 11 bases lining up with TRBD1. This CDR3 has 14 residues. Germline CDR1 MNHEY, CDR2 SMNVEV (reference sequence). Trimming removed 6 bases from V and 8 bases from J; junction bases left unmatched: 6. CDR3 protein: CASRLGTGGHEQFF. CDR3 DNA: TGTGCCAGCAGGCTAGGGACAGGGGGGCATGAGCAGTTCTTC.

The V call is TRBV6-1, the J call TRBJ2-7; weak D call: TRBD2 (6 bases). This CDR3 is 15 amino acids long. Between the trimmed V and J ends, which lost 9 bases and 3 bases, there was a span of 21 bases. CDR1 and CDR2 (germline): MNHNS, SASEGT. The CDR3 reads CARTDGGVIFYEQYF. CDR3 sequence (DNA): TGTGCCAGAACAGACGGAGGGGTGATTTTCTACGAGCAGTACTTC.

This clonotype was counted only a few times. This sequence joins TRBV20-1 and TRBJ2-7; the D is unclear. V was pared by 3 bases and J by 5 bases, with 11 bases between. CDR1 is DFQATT and CDR2 is SNEGSKA in the germline V gene (reference sequence). The CDR3 is 12 amino acids. CDR3 bases: TGCAGTGCTAGTACCTACGGCCACGAGCAGTACTTC. Translating it yields CSASTYGHEQYF.

This clonotype was picked up one time. J is TRBJ2-1 and V is TRBV3-1; TRBD2 aligns across 8 bases. Germline trimming cut 0 bases from V and 8 bases from J; bases unmatched to any gene: 9. The CDR3 has 16 amino acids. Germline CDR1 and CDR2: LGHDT and YNNKEL (reference sequence). The CDR3 reads CASSQDSWTSFYEQFF. The CDR3 DNA reads as TGTGCCAGCAGCCAAGATAGTTGGACTAGCTTCTATGAGCAGTTCTTC.

This clonotype was counted between two and nine times. The gene calls are TRBV12-3 or TRBV12-4 and TRBJ1-3, with TRBD1 identical over 10 bases. Trimming cost V 5 bases and J 6 bases; bases outside gene matches: 10. This CDR3 spans 16 amino acids. DNA for the CDR3: TGTGCCAGCAGTCCTCCGGGACAGGGGTTTGAAAACACCATATATTTT. This encodes CASSPPGQGFENTIYF.

With regard to this clonotype: The junction does not match germline at one end; this may be a read error. This chain links TRBV3-1 with TRBJ2-4; D might be TRBD1 (6 bases). CDR1 and CDR2 from the germline V gene are LGHDT and YNNKEL (reference sequence). The CDR3 has 15 amino acids. In nucleotides, the CDR3 is TGTGCCAGCAGCCAAGATGAAACAGGGTTAACCCTTTCTGACTTC. Translated, it gives CASSQDETGLTLSDF.